This passage covers 26 T cell receptor beta chains from one sample sequenced in a study of early T cells in non-severe SARS-CoV-2 infection. MiXCR, run by TCRdb on the 5' RACE reads, gives a single entry per CDR3 protein. The sample holds some 87,000 distinct CDR3 sequences, about 13% seen once. The sample taken for sequencing was whole blood. The receptors were sampled from an adult who was a healthcare worker with PCR-confirmed SARS-CoV-2 infection or an uninfected control (not recorded which).

This clonotype was seen a few times. The V gene is TRBV12-3 or TRBV12-4, the J gene TRBJ2-1; 7 nucleotides line up with TRBD2. This CDR3 has 15 amino acids. V gave up 4 bases and J gave up 7 bases; unmatched junction bases: 10. As DNA, the CDR3 is TGTGCCAGCAGTTCCCCAGCTGGACTAGGAAATGAGCAGTTCTTC. Its protein product is CASSSPAGLGNEQFF.

This clonotype was seen many times. J is TRBJ2-1 and V is TRBV29-1; D is ambiguous. Trimming pared 4 bases from V and 8 bases from J, leaving 12 bases between. The CDR3 is made up of 12 amino acids. Germline V gene lookup returns CDR1 SQVTM and CDR2 ANQGSEA. The CDR3 loop reads CSVVSLPDEQFF. The CDR3 DNA is TGCAGCGTTGTAAGTCTGCCCGATGAGCAGTTCTTC.

This clonotype has a handful of counts. The CDR3 bases are TGTGCCAGCAGTTCCCCCCGGGGGCGTTGGACTGAAGCTTTCTTT. This translates into CASSSPRGRWTEAFF. This sequence joins TRBV6-6 and TRBJ1-1; possibly TRBD1 for D (6 bases). The germline V and J ends were trimmed by 4 bases and 5 bases, with 17 bases remaining between them. This CDR3 spans 15 amino acids. The germline V gene encodes CDR1 MNHNY and CDR2 SVGAGI (reference sequence).

The chain links TRBV6-6 to TRBJ2-1, with 10 bases lining up with TRBD1. The CDR3 consists of 16 residues. The germline CDR1 and CDR2 sequences are MNHNY and SVGAGI (reference sequence). The V segment lost 6 bases and the J segment 5 bases; nucleotides outside the gene matches: 10. Here the CDR3 reads CASRNLGQGFHNEQFF. CDR3 sequence (DNA): TGTGCCAGCAGAAACCTGGGACAGGGGTTTCACAATGAGCAGTTCTTC.

This chain uses TRBV28 with TRBJ2-7; D tentatively fits TRBD1 or TRBD2 (5 bases each). Germline V gene sequence: CDR1 MDHEN, CDR2 SYDVKM. Trimming took off 7 bases at V and 0 bases at J, with 16 bases between the two ends. The CDR3 has 15 residues. The DNA of the CDR3 is TGTGCCAGCAACCGGGACCTAAATTTCTCCTACGAGCAGTACTTC. Translation gives CASNRDLNFSYEQYF.

This clonotype was recorded at least ten times. The chain has TRBV9 and TRBJ2-4; TRBD2 matches 8 bases. CDR1 and CDR2 (germline): SGDLS, YYNGEE. The CDR3 has 19 amino acids. V trimming: 0 bases; J trimming: 0 bases; junction bases outside the gene matches: 11. Written as DNA, the CDR3 is TGTGCCAGCAGCGTAGGACGCGGGGGGACATTCCAAGCCAAAAACATTCAGTACTTC. It translates to CASSVGRGGTFQAKNIQYF.

V usage is TRBV7-9 and J usage is TRBJ1-4; D ambiguous. The CDR3 length is 11 residues. Deletions cut 1 base from V and 14 bases from J, with 8 bases between. Looked up from germline, CDR1 is SEHNR and CDR2 is FQNEAQ (reference sequence). The CDR3 sequence: CASSLVGRLFF. CDR3 nucleotide sequence: TGTGCCAGCAGCTTAGTAGGCAGGCTGTTTTTT.

The gene calls are TRBV20-1 and TRBJ1-2; D may be TRBD1 (5 bases). Deletions cut 3 bases from V and 5 bases from J, with 13 bases between. The CDR3 consists of 13 residues. The germline gives CDR1 DFQATT, CDR2 SNEGSKA (reference sequence). CDR3 region: CSARGGISYGYTF. For the CDR3, the DNA is TGCAGTGCTAGGGGGGGAATTAGTTATGGCTACACCTTC.

The V and J genes are TRBV6-2 or TRBV6-3 and TRBJ2-5; D remains unclear. CDR1 and CDR2 (germline): MNHEY, SVGEGT. This CDR3 is built from 17 residues. V was pared by 0 bases and J by 2 bases, with 16 bases between. The CDR3 loop is CASSYSSRVDNQETQYF. CDR3 DNA: TGTGCCAGCAGTTACTCTTCCCGGGTCGACAATCAAGAGACCCAGTACTTC.

DNA for the CDR3: TGCGCCAGCAGCGAAAGAACAGCGGGAGACGACGAGCAGTACTTC. It codes for CASSERTAGDDEQYF. The chain recombines TRBV5-1 with TRBJ2-7, with 8 bases lining up with TRBD2. This CDR3 spans 15 amino acids. V lost 4 bases, J lost 5 bases, and 11 bases stayed unmatched. The germline V gene has CDR1 SGHRS and CDR2 YFSETQ.

Ten or more counts support this clonotype. This sequence joins TRBV4-3 and TRBJ2-7; either TRBD1 or TRBD2 may supply D (5 bases each). Germline CDR1 reads LGHNA; CDR2 reads YSLEER. The V gene lost 0 bases and the J gene lost 3 bases, with 18 bases spanning the gap. The CDR3 extends over 17 amino acids. The DNA of the CDR3 is TGCGCCAGCAGCCAAGAAGGGTTAGGACACGGGATCTACGAGCAGTACTTC. Its protein product is CASSQEGLGHGIYEQYF.

This clonotype appeared a few times. This chain joins TRBV29-1 and TRBJ1-4; TRBD1 aligns across 9 bases. This CDR3 contains 15 residues. CDR1 SQVTM and CDR2 ANQGSEA come from the germline V gene. V gave up 1 base and J gave up 8 bases; unmatched junction bases: 8. This chain's CDR3 is CSVEGRDRGTEKLFF. The CDR3 DNA is TGCAGCGTTGAAGGCCGAGACAGGGGGACCGAAAAACTGTTTTTT.

The V gene is TRBV12-3 or TRBV12-4, the J gene TRBJ2-2; the match to TRBD2 covers 11 bases. The CDR3 length is 15 residues. V lost 6 bases, J lost 2 bases, and 2 bases stayed unmatched. As DNA, the CDR3 is TGTGCCAGCAGCACTAGCGGGGGTAACACCGGGGAGCTGTTTTTT. The encoded protein is CASSTSGGNTGELFF.

This clonotype was detected many times. The gene calls are TRBV7-2 and TRBJ2-5; D is ambiguous. V shed 1 base and J shed 5 bases, with 8 bases lying between them. This CDR3 is built from 13 residues. Germline V gene data show CDR1 as SGHTA and CDR2 as FQGNSA. CDR3 residues: CASSLGVRETQYF. CDR3 DNA: TGTGCCAGCAGCTTAGGGGTCCGGGAGACCCAGTACTTC.

The chain recombines TRBV3-1 with TRBJ1-5; D remains unclear. Germline V CDR1 and CDR2: LGHDT, YNNKEL (reference sequence). The CDR3 covers 17 residues. Trimming took off 0 bases at V and 5 bases at J, with 17 bases between the two ends. CDR3: CASSQEGPTLPDQPQHF. The DNA of the CDR3 is TGTGCCAGCAGCCAAGAAGGACCCACGCTACCTGATCAGCCCCAGCATTTT.

The chain recombines TRBV29-1 with TRBJ2-1; 11 positions match TRBD2. The germline gives CDR1 SQVTM, CDR2 ANQGSEA. Losses at the gene ends were 3 bases for V and 4 bases for J; bases not matched to a gene: 17. This CDR3 is 19 amino acids long. CDR3 sequence reads: CSVETGLAGGRTLYNEQFF. DNA for the CDR3: TGCAGCGTTGAGACCGGACTAGCGGGTGGAAGAACTTTATACAATGAGCAGTTCTTC.

The chain recombines TRBV28 with TRBJ2-7; D not resolved. The germline CDR1 and CDR2 sequences are MDHEN and SYDVKM. This CDR3 is built from 16 residues. Trimming removed 5 bases at V and 1 base at J, with 18 bases between. CDR3 sequence: CASSTLQFHTSYEQYF. In DNA, the CDR3 is TGTGCCAGCAGTACACTCCAATTCCATACGTCCTACGAGCAGTACTTC.

This clonotype was observed a handful of times. The chain has TRBV7-2 and TRBJ2-4, with D possibly matching TRBD1 (6 bases). CDR1 is SGHTA, CDR2 FQGNSA, per germline. Trimming cost V 5 bases and J 2 bases, with 16 bases left between them. The CDR3 spans 16 residues. The CDR3 is CASSPPRQGPKNIQYF. The CDR3 DNA reads as TGTGCCAGCAGCCCACCGCGTCAGGGGCCCAAAAACATTCAGTACTTC.

Ten or more counts support this clonotype. The J gene is TRBJ1-1, the V gene TRBV18; D possibly corresponds to TRBD1 (5 bases). Germline V gene sequence: CDR1 KGHSH, CDR2 LQKENI. V was clipped by 1 base and J by 6 bases, with 9 bases between them. This CDR3 contains 13 residues. CDR3 DNA: TGTGCCAGCTCACCACAGGGGATCGCTGAAGCTTTCTTT. This sequence encodes CASSPQGIAEAFF. Full variable domain (missing parts from reference TRBV18 and TRBJ1-1): NAGVMQNPRHLVRRRGQEARLRCSPMKGHSHVYWYRQLPEEGLKFMVYLQKENIIDESGMPKERFSAEFPKEGPSILRIQQVVRGDSAAYFCASSPQGIAEAFFGQGTRLTVV.

This clonotype was seen ten or more times. This chain joins TRBV6-4 and TRBJ2-3; D is undetermined. There are 14 residues in the CDR3. The germline CDR1 and CDR2 sequences are MRHNA and SNTAGT. V was pared by 4 bases and J by 0 bases, with 8 bases between. CDR3: CASSVVPSTDTQYF. DNA of the CDR3: TGTGCCAGCAGTGTGGTTCCGAGCACAGATACGCAGTATTTT.

This clonotype has a count of ten or more. V usage is TRBV10-1 and J usage is TRBJ2-2, with unresolved D. CDR1 and CDR2 (germline): WNHNN, SYGVQD (reference sequence). V lost 2 bases and J 1 base, leaving 8 bases between the germline ends. The CDR3 totals 15 residues. CDR3 region: CASSETAMNTGELFF. The CDR3, as DNA: TGCGCCAGCAGTGAGACAGCCATGAACACCGGGGAGCTGTTTTTT.

This clonotype was picked up a small number of times. The chain combines TRBV7-8 with TRBJ2-7, with 7 bases fitting TRBD1. With V trimmed by 5 bases and J by 1 base, 11 bases remained unmatched. Germline V CDR1 and CDR2: SGHVS, FQNEAQ. The CDR3 runs 16 residues. The CDR3 spells CASSPGTAYLSYEQYF. For the CDR3, the DNA is TGTGCCAGCAGCCCGGGGACAGCGTACCTTTCCTACGAGCAGTACTTC.

The CDR3 protein is CASSPPLPYEQYF. The CDR3 region has the DNA TGTGCCAGCAGTCCCCCGCTCCCGTACGAGCAGTACTTC. The chain couples TRBV28 to TRBJ2-7; D call uncertain. This CDR3 is 13 amino acids long. Trimming shortened V by 5 bases and J by 4 bases, and 12 bases separated the two germline ends. Germline lookup yields CDR1 MDHEN and CDR2 SYDVKM.

The gene calls are TRBV20-1 and TRBJ1-1; no clear D gene. Germline CDR1 DFQATT, CDR2 SNEGSKA (reference sequence). The ends were cut back, 0 bases at V and 1 base at J, with 9 bases in the middle. The CDR3 runs to 14 residues. The CDR3 DNA reads TGCAGTGCTAGAGATCGGGCAGCGAACACTGAAGCTTTCTTT. It is translated as CSARDRAANTEAFF.

The gene calls are TRBV10-2 and TRBJ1-2; D is unresolved. This CDR3 region has 13 residues. Trimming left V 3 bases short and J 5 bases short, with 10 bases between. Germline values: CDR1 WSHSY, CDR2 SAAADI. The CDR3 DNA is TGCGCCAGCAGTGAAGGAGTCGCATATGGCTACACCTTC. Protein product: CASSEGVAYGYTF.

Ten or more counts support this clonotype. CDR3 sequence: CASFPTGTSSYEQYF. For the CDR3, the DNA is TGTGCCAGCTTTCCGACAGGGACGAGCTCCTACGAGCAGTACTTC. V gene TRBV2 combines with J gene TRBJ2-7, with TRBD1 matching 7 bases. There are 15 residues in the CDR3. V trimming: 8 bases; J trimming: 0 bases; junction bases outside the gene matches: 10. Germline loops: CDR1 SNHLY, CDR2 FYNNEI. The full variable domain, its missing parts supplied by reference TRBV2 and TRBJ2-7, is EPEVTQTPSHQVTQMGQEVILRCVPISNHLYFYWYRQILGQKVEFLVSFYNNEISEKSEIFDDQFSVERPDGSNFTLKIRSTKLEDSAMYFCASFPTGTSSYEQYFGPGTRLTVT.